This T cell receptor (beta chain) was recorded in a study of blood T cells in healthy people across ages. Notes on the study in general: Compared with aged donors, long-lived donors showed fewer expanded clones, suggesting selection. The CMV status of each donor remained undetermined, and this could have confounded shifts in expanded clonotypes.

Together with a sample-barcoded 5' primer, a J-beta primer mix was included in a second PCR lasting about 7 to 11 cycles. From the 5' RACE reads, TCRdb called clonotypes with MiXCR, one entry per CDR3 protein. The sample includes 1.8 million or so distinct CDR3 sequences, 30% to 40% of them seen just once. Each donor was a healthy Caucasian individual from Russia, aged roughly 6 to 95. About this clonotype: Its matching antigen is unknown.

The sequence was collected from a human donor in good health. Sequencing was carried out using blood.

The CDR3 loop reads CSADPAGGRNEQFF. The CDR3 bases are TGCAGCGCCGATCCAGCGGGGGGGAGGAATGAGCAGTTCTTC. This chain links TRBV20-1 with TRBJ2-1; TRBD2 agrees at 10 bases. CDR3 length: 14 residues. In germline, CDR1 is DFQATT, CDR2 SNEGSKA (reference sequence).